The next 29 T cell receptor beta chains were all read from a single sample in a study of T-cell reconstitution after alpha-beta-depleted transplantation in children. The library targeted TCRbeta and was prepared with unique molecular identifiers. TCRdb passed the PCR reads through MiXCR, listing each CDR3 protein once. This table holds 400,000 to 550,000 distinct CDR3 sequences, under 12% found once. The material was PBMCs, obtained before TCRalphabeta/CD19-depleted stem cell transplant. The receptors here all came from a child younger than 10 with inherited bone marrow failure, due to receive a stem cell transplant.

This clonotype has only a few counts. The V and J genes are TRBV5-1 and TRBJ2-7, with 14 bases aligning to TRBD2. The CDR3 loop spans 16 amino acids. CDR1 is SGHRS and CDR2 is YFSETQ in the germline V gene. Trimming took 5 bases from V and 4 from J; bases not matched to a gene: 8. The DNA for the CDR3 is TGCGCCAGCAGACGCGGGGGACTAGCGGGAGAATACGAGCAGTACTTC. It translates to CASRRGGLAGEYEQYF.

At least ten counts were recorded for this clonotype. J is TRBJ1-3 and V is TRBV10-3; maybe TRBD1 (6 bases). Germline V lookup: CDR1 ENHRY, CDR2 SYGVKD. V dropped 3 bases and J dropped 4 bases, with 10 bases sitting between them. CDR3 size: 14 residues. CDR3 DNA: TGTGCCATCAGTGAACCCCAGGGGGGAAACACCATATATTTT. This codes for CAISEPQGGNTIYF.

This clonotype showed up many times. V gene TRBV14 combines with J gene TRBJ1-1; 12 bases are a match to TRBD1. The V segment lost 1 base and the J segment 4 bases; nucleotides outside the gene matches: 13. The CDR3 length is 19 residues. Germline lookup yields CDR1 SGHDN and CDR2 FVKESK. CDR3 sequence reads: CASSQGRAGTGGLPTEAFF. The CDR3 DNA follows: TGTGCCAGCAGCCAAGGAAGGGCCGGGACAGGGGGCTTACCCACTGAAGCTTTCTTT.

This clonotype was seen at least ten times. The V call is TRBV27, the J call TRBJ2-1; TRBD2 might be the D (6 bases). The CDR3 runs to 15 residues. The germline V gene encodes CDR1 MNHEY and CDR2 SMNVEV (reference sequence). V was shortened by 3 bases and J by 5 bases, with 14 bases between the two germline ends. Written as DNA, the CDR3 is TGTGCCAGCAGTTTCGCGGCAGGAGGGGACAATGAGCAGTTCTTC. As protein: CASSFAAGGDNEQFF.

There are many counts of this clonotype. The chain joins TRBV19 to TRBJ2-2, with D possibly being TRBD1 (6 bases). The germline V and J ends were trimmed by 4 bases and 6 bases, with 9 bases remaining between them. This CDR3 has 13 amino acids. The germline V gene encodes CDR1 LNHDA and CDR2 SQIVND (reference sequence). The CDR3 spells CASSNTGPGELFF. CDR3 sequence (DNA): TGTGCCAGTAGTAACACAGGGCCCGGGGAGCTGTTTTTT.

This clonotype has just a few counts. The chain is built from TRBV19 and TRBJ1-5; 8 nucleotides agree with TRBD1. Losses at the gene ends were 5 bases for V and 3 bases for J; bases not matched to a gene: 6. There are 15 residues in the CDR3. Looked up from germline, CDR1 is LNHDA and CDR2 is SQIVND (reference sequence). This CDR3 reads CASSGQGTFNQPQHF. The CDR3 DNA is TGTGCCAGTAGTGGACAGGGAACTTTCAATCAGCCCCAGCATTTT.

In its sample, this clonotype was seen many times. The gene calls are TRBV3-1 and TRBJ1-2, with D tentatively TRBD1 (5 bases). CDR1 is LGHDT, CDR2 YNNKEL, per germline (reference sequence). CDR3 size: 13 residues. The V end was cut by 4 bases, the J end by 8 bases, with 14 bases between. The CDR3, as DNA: TGTGCCAGCAGCCCCCTCGGGGCGGAGGGCTACACCTTC. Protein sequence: CASSPLGAEGYTF.

The CDR3 coding sequence is TGTGCCTGGGGAACAGGGAAACGGGAGACCCAGTACTTC. Translated, it gives CAWGTGKRETQYF. This chain links TRBV30 with TRBJ2-5; the D gene is possibly TRBD1 (6 bases). This CDR3 spans 13 amino acids. V was trimmed by 5 bases and J by 5 bases, leaving 15 bases between them. CDR1 is GTSNPN, CDR2 SVGIG, per germline (reference sequence). The full variable domain, with the rest looked up from reference TRBV30 and TRBJ2-5, is SQTIHQWPATLVQPVGSPLSLECTVEGTSNPNLYWYRQAAGRGLQLLFYSVGIGQISSEVPQNLSASRPQDRQFILSSKKLLLSDSGFYLCAWGTGKRETQYFGPGTRLLVL.

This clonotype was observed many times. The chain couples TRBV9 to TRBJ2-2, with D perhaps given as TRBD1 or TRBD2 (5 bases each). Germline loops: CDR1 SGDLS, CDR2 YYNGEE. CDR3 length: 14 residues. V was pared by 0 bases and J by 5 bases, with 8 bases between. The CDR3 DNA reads TGTGCCAGCAGCGTAGGGGGCGGGACCGGGGAGCTGTTTTTT. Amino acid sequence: CASSVGGGTGELFF.

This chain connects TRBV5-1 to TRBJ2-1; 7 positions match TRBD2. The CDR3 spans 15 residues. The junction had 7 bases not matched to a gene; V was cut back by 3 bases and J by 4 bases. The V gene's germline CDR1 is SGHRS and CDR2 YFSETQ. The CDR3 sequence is CASSSGLGRYNEQFF. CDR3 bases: TGCGCCAGCAGCTCCGGACTAGGAAGGTACAATGAGCAGTTCTTC.

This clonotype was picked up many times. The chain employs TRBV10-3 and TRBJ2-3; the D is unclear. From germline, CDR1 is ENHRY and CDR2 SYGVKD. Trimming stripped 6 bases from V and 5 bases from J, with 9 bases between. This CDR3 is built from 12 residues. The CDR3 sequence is CAIRAFQDTQYF. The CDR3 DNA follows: TGTGCCATCAGGGCCTTTCAAGATACGCAGTATTTT.

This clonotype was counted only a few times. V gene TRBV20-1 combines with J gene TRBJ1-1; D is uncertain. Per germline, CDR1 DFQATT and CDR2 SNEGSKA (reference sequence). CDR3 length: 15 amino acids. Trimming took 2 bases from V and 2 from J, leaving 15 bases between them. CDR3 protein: CSARNEGRRNTEAFF. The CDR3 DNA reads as TGCAGTGCTAGAAATGAGGGAAGACGCAACACTGAAGCTTTCTTT.

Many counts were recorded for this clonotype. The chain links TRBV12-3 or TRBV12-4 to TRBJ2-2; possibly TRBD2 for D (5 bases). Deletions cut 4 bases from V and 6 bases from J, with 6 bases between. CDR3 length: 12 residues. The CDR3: CASSSGSGELFF. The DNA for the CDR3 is TGTGCCAGCAGTTCGGGGTCCGGGGAGCTGTTTTTT.

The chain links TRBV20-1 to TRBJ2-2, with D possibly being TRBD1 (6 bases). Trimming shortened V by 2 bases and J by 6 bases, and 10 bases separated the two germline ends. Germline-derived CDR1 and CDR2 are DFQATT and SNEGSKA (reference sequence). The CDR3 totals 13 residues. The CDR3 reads CSARTGTAGELFF. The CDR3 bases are TGCAGTGCTAGAACAGGGACCGCCGGGGAGCTGTTTTTT.

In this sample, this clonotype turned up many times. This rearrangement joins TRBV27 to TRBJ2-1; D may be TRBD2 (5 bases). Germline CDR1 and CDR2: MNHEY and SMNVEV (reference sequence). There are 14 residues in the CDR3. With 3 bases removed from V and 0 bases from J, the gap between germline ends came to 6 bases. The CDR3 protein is CASSFTSSYNEQFF. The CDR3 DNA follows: TGTGCCAGCAGTTTTACTAGCTCCTACAATGAGCAGTTCTTC.

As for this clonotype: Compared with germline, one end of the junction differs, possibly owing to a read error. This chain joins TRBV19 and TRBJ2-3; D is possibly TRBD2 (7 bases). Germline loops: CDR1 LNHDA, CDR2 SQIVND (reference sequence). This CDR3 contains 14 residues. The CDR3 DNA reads TGTGCCAGCAGTCGGGGGGCGAGCACAGATACGCAGGATTTT. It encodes CASSRGASTDTQDF.

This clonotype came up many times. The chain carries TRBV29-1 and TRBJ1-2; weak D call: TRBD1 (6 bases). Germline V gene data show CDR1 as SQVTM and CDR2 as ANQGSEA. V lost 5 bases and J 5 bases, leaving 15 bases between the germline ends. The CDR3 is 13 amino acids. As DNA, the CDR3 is TGCAGCGTTTCGGCAGCTGGGACATATGGCTACACCTTC. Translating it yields CSVSAAGTYGYTF. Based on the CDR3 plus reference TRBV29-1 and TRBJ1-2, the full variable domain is SAVISQKPSRDICQRGTSLTIQCQVDSQVTMMFWYRQQPGQSLTLIATANQGSEATYESGFVIDKFPISRPNLTFSTLTVSNMSPEDSSIYLCSVSAAGTYGYTFGSGTRLTVV.

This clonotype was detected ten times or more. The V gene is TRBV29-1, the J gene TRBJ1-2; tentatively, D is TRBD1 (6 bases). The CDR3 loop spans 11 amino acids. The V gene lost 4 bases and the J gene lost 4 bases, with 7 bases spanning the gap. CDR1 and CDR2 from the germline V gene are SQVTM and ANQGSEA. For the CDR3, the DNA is TGCAGCGTTGGGGGGCTCTATGGCTACACCTTC. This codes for CSVGGLYGYTF.

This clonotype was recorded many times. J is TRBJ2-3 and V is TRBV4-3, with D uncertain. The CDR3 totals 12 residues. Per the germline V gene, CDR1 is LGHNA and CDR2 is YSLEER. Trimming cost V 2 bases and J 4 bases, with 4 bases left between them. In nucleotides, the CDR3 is TGCGCCAGCAGCCAAAGGTCAGATACGCAGTATTTT. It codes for CASSQRSDTQYF.

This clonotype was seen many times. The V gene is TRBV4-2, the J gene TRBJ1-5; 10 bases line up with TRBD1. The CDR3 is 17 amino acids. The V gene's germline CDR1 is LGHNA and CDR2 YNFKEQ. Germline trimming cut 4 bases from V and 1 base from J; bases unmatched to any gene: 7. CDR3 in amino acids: CASSRGQGVGSNQPQHF. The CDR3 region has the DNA TGTGCCAGCAGCCGAGGACAGGGGGTAGGGAGCAATCAGCCCCAGCATTTT.

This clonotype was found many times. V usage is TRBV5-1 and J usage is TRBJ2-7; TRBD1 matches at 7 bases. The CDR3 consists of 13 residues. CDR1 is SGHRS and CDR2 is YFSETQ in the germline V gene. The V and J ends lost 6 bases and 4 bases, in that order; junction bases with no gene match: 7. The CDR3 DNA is TGCGCCAGCACCCCGGGACAGTCTTACGAGCAGTACTTC. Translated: CASTPGQSYEQYF.

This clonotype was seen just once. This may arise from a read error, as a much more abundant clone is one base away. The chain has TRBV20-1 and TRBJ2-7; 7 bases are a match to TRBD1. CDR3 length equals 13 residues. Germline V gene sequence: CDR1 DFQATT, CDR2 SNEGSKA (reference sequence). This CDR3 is CSPSRDSPYEQYF. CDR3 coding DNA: TGCAGTCCTAGCCGGGACAGCCCCTACGAGCAGTACTTC.

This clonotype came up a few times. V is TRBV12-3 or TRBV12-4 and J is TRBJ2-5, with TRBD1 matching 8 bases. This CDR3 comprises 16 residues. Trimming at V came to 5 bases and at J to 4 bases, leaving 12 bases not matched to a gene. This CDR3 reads CASSGRGQGAGETQYF. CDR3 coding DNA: TGTGCCAGCAGTGGGAGAGGGCAGGGGGCCGGAGAGACCCAGTACTTC.

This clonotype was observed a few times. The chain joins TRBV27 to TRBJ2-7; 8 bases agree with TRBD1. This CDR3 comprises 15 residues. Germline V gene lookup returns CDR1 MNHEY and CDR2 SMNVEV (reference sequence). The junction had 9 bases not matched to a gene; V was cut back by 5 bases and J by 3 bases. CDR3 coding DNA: TGTGCCAGCAGTCCAGGGGACAGGCTTTTCTACGAGCAGTACTTC. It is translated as CASSPGDRLFYEQYF.

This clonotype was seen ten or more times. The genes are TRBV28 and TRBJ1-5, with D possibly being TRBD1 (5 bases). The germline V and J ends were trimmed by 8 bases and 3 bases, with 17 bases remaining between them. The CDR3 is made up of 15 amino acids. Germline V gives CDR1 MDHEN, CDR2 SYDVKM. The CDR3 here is CASRGGGGYNQPQHF. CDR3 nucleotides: TGTGCCAGCCGGGGGGGTGGCGGTTACAATCAGCCCCAGCATTTT. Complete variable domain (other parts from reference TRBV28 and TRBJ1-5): DVKVTQSSRYLVKRTGEKVFLECVQDMDHENMFWYRQDPGLGLRLIYFSYDVKMKEKGDIPEGYSVSREKKERFSLILESASTNQTSMYLCASRGGGGYNQPQHFGDGTRLSIL.

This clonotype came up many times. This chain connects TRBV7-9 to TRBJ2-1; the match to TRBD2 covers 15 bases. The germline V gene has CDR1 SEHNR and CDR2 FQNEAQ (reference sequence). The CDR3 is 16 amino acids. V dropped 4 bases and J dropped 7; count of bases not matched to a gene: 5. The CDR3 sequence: CASSSRTSGRGNEQFF. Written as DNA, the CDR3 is TGTGCCAGCAGCTCTCGGACTAGCGGGAGGGGAAATGAGCAGTTCTTC.

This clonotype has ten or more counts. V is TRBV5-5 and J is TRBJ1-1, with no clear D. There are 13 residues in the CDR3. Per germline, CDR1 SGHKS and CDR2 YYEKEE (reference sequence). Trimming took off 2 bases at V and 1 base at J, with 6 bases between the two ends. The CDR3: CASSFGWNTEAFF. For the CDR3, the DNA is TGTGCCAGCAGCTTCGGTTGGAACACTGAAGCTTTCTTT.

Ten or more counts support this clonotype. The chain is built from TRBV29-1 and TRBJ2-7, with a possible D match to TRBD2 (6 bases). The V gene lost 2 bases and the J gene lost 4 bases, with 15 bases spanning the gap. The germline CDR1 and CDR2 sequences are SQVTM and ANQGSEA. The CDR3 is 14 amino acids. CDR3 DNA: TGCAGCGTTGAAACCGGGAGACACCCATACGAGCAGTACTTC. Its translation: CSVETGRHPYEQYF.

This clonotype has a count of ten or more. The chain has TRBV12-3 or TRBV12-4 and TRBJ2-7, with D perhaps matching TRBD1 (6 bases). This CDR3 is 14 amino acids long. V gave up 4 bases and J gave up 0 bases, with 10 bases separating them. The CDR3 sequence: CASSSGQPSYEQYF. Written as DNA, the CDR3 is TGTGCCAGCAGTTCCGGACAGCCCTCCTACGAGCAGTACTTC.